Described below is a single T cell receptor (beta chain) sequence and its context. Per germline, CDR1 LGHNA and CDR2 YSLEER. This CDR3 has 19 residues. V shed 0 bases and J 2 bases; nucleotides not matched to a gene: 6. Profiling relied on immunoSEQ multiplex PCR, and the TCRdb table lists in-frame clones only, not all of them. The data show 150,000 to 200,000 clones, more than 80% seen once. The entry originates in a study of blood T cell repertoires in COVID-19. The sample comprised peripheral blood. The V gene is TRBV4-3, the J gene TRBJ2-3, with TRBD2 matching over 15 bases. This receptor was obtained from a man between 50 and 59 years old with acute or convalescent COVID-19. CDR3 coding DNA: TGCGCCAGCAGCCAAGATCGGACTAGCGGGGGGGCGTTCACAGATACGCAGTATTTT. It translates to CASSQDRTSGGAFTDTQYF.